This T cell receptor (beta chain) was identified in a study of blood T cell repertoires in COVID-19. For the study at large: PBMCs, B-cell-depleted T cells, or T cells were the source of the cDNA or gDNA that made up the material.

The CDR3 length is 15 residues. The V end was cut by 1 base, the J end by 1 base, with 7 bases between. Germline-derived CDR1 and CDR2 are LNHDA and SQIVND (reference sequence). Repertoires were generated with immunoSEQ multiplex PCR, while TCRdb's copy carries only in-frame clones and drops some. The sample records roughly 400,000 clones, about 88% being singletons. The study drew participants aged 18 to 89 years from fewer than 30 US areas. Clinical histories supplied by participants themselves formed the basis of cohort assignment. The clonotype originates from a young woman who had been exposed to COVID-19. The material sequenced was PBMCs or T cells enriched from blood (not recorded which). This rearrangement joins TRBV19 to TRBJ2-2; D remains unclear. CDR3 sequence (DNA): TGTGCCAGTAGTATAGTGGCAGGGAACACCGGGGAGCTGTTTTTT. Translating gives CASSIVAGNTGELFF.